This T cell receptor (beta chain) came from a study of blood T cell repertoires in COVID-19. Study-level information: There were acute and convalescent COVID-19 samples, and they came from the United States, Italy and Spain. Sample material is recorded as cDNA or gDNA derived from T cells, B-cell-depleted T cells, or PBMCs.

Authors' methods: Estimates of nucleated cell counts were drawn from the amplification of reference gene primers. Assay: immunoSEQ multiplex PCR; the TCRdb copy retains only in-frame clones and omits some. That table supplies the V and J calls and clone size; D and trimming were determined from the DNA. The sample has about 63,000 clones, 87% seen once. The V end lost 7 bases, the J end lost 8 bases, and 12 bases lay between the germline ends. This CDR3 contains 13 residues. Germline loops: CDR1 MDHEN, CDR2 SYDVKM. V gene TRBV28 combines with J gene TRBJ1-6; possibly TRBD1 for D (6 bases). The specimen sequenced was peripheral blood. The source is a woman older than 75 with acute or convalescent COVID-19. CDR3 DNA sequence: TGTGCCAGCATCGACAGGCCGGATTCACCCCTCCACTTT. Translation gives CASIDRPDSPLHF.